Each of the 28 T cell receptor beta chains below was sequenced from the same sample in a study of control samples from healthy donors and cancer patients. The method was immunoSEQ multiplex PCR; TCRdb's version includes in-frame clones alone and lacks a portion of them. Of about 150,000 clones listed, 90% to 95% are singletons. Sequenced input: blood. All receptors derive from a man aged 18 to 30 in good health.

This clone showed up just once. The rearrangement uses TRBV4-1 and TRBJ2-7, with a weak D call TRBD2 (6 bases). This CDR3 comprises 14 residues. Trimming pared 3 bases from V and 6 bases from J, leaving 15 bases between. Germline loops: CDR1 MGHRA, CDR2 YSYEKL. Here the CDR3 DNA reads TGCGCCAGCAGCCAGGCGGGACGGCCCGGCGAGCAGTACTTC. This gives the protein CASSQAGRPGEQYF.

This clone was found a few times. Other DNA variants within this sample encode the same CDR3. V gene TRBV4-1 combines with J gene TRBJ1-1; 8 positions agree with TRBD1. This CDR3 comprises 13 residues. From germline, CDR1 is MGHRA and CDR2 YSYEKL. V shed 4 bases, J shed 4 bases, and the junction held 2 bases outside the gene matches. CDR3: CASSLTGGTEAFF. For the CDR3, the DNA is TGCGCCAGCAGCCTTACAGGGGGCACTGAAGCTTTCTTT.

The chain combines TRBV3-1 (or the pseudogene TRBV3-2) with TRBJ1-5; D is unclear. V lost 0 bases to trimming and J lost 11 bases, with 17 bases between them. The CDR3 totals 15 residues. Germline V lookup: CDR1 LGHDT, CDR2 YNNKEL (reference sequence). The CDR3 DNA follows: TGTGCCAGCAGCCAAGATCAGGTCCCCGGTAGAGCCCAGCATTTT. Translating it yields CASSQDQVPGRAQHF.

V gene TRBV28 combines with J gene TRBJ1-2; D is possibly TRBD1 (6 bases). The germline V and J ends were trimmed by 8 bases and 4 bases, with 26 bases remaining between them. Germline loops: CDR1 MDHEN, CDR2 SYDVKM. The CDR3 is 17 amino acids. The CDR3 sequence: CASRRGGGGKAVYGYTF. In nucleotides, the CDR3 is TGTGCCAGCCGGAGGGGGGGAGGTGGTAAGGCAGTCTATGGCTACACCTTC.

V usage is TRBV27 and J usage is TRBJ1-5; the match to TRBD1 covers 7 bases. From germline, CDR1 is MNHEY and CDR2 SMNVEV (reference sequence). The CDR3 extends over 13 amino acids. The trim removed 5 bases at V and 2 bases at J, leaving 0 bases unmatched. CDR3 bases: TGTGCCAGCAGTGACAGGGGCAATCAGCCCCAGCATTTT. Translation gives CASSDRGNQPQHF.

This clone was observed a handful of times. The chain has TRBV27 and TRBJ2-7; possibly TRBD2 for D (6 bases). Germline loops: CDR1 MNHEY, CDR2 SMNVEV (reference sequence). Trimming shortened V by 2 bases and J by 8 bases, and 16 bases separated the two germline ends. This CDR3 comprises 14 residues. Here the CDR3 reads CASSLMGGPEKQYF. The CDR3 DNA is TGTGCCAGCAGTTTAATGGGAGGCCCGGAAAAGCAGTACTTC.

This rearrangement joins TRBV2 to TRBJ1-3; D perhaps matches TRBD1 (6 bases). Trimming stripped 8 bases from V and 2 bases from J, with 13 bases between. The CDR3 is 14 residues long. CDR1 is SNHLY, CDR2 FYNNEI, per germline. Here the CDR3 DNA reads TGTGCCAGCTTTGGGGCAGGGGCTGGAAACACCATATATTTT. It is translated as CASFGAGAGNTIYF.

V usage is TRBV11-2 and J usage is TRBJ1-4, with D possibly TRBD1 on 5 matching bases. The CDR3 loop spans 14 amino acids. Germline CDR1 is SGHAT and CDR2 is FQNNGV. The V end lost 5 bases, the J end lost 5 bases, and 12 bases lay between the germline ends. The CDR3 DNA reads TGTGCCAGCAGCCCCTACAGGTCCAATGAAAAACTGTTTTTT. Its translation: CASSPYRSNEKLFF. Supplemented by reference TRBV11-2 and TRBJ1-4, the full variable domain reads EAGVAQSPRYKIIEKRQSVAFWCNPISGHATLYWYQQILGQGPKLLIQFQNNGVVDDSQLPKDRFSAERLKGVDSTLKIQPAKLEDSAVYLCASSPYRSNEKLFFGSGTQLSVL.

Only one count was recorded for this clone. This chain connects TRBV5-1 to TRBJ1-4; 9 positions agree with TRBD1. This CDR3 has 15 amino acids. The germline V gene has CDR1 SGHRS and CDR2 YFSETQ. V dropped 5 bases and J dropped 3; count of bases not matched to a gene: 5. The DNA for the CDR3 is TGCGCCAGCAGAATACAGGGGGCCCCTAATGAAAAACTGTTTTTT. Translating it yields CASRIQGAPNEKLFF.

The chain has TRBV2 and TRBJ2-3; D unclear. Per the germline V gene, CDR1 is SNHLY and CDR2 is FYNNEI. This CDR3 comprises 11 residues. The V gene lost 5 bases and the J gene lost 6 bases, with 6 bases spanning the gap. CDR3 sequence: CASSRSDTQYF. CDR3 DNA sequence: TGTGCCAGCAGTCGATCCGATACGCAGTATTTT. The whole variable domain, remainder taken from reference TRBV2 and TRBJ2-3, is EPEVTQTPSHQVTQMGQEVILRCVPISNHLYFYWYRQILGQKVEFLVSFYNNEISEKSEIFDDQFSVERPDGSNFTLKIRSTKLEDSAMYFCASSRSDTQYFGPGTRLTVL.

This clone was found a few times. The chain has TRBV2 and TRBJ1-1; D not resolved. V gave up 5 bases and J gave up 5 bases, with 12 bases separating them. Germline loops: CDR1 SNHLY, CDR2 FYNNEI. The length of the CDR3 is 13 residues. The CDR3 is CASSTTPMTEAFF. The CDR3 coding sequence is TGTGCCAGCAGTACCACACCGATGACTGAAGCTTTCTTT.

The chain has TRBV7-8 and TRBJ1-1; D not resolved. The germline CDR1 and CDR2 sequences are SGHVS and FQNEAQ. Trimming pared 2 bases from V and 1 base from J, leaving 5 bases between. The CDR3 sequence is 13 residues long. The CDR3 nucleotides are TGTGCCAGCAGCTTACTCCGGAACACTGAAGCTTTCTTT. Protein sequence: CASSLLRNTEAFF.

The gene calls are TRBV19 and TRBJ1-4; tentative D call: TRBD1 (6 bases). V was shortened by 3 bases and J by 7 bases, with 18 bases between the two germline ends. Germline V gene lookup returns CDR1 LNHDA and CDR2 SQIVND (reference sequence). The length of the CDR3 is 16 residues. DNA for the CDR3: TGTGCCAGTAGTATCCCCACCGGGGGCGCATCTGAAAAACTGTTTTTT. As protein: CASSIPTGGASEKLFF.

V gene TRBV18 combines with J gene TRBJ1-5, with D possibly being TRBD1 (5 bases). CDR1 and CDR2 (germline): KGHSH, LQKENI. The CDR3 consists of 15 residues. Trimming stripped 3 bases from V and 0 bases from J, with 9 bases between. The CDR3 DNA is TGTGCCAGCTCACCCCTAAGGGGTAGCAATCAGCCCCAGCATTTT. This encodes CASSPLRGSNQPQHF.

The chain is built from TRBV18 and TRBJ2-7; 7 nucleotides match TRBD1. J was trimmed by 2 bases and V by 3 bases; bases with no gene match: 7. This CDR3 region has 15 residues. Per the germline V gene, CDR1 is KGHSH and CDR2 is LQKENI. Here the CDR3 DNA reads TGTGCCAGCTCACCCCGACAGGGAATTACCTACGAGCAGTACTTC. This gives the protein CASSPRQGITYEQYF.

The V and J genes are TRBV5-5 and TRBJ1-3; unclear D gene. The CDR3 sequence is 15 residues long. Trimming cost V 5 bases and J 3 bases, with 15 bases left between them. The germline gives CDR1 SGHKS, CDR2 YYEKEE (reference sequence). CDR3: CASRLFLESGNTIYF. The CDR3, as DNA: TGTGCCAGCAGGTTGTTCCTCGAAAGTGGAAACACCATATATTTT. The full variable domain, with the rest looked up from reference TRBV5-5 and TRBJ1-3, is DAGVTQSPTHLIKTRGQQVTLRCSPISGHKSVSWYQQVLGQGPQFIFQYYEKEERGRGNFPDRFSARQFPNYSSELNVNALLLGDSALYLCASRLFLESGNTIYFGEGSWLTVV.

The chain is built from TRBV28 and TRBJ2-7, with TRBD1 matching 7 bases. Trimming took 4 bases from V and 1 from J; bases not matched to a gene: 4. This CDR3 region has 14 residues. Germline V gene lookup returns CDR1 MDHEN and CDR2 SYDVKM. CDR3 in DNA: TGTGCCAGCAGTTCGCCGGGACAGTCCTACGAGCAGTACTTC. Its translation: CASSSPGQSYEQYF. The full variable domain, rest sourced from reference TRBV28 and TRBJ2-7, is DVKVTQSSRYLVKRTGEKVFLECVQDMDHENMFWYRQDPGLGLRLIYFSYDVKMKEKGDIPEGYSVSREKKERFSLILESASTNQTSMYLCASSSPGQSYEQYFGPGTRLTVT.

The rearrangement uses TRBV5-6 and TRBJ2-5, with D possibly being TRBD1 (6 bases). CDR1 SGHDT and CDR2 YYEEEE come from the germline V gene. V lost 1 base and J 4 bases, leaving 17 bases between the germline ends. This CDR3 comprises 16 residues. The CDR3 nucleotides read TGTGCCAGCAGCTTGAAAGTGCTCTCAGGGGCAGAGACCCAGTACTTC. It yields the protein CASSLKVLSGAETQYF.

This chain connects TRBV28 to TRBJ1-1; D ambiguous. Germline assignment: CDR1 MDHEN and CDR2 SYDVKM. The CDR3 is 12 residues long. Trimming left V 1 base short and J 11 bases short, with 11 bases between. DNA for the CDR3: TGTGCCAGCAGTTTATCGGAACTTGGGGCTTTCTTT. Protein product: CASSLSELGAFF.

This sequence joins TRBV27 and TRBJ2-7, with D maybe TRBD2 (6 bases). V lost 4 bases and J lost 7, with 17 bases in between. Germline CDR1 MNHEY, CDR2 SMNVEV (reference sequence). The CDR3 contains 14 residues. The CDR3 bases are TGTGCCAGCAGTTCGCCGGGACTTAGGGGAGAGCAGTACTTC. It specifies CASSSPGLRGEQYF.

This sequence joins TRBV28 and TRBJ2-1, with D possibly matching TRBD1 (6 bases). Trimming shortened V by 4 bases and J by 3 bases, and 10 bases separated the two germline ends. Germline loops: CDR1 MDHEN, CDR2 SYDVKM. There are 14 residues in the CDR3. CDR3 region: CASSWGRGYNEQFF. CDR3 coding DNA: TGTGCCAGCAGTTGGGGCAGGGGCTACAATGAGCAGTTCTTC.

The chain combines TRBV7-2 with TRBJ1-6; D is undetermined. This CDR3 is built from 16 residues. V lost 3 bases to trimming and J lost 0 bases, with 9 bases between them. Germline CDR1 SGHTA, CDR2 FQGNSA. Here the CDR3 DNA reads TGTGCCAGCAGCTTTTCTCTCGACTCCTATAATTCACCCCTCCACTTT. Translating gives CASSFSLDSYNSPLHF.

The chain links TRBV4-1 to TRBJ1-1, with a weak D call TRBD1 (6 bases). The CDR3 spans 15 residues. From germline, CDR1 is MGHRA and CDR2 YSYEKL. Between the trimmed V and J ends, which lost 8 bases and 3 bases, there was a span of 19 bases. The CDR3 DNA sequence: TGCGCCAGCTCGGCCTCAGGGGCCAGATACACTGAAGCTTTCTTT. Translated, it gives CASSASGARYTEAFF.

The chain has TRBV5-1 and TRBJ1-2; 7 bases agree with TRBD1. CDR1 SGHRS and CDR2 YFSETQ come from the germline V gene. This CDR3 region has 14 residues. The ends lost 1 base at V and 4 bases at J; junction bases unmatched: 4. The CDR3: CASSLTGAGYGYTF. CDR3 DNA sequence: TGCGCCAGCAGCTTGACAGGGGCGGGCTATGGCTACACCTTC.

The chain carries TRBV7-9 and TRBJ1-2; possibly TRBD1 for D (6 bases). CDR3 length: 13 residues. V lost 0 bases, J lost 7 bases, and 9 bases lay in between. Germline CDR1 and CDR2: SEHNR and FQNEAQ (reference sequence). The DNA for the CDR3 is TGTGCCAGCAGCTTAGCACAGGGATTTGGCTACACCTTC. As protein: CASSLAQGFGYTF.

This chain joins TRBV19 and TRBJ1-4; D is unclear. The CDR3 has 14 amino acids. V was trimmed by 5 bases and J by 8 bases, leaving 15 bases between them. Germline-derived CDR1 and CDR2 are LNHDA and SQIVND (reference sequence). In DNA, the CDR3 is TGTGCCAGTAGTGATCTCCGGGCCCCAGAAAAACTGTTTTTT. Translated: CASSDLRAPEKLFF. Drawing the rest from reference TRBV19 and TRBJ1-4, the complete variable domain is DGGITQSPKYLFRKEGQNVTLSCEQNLNHDAMYWYRQDPGQGLRLIYYSQIVNDFQKGDIAEGYSVSREKKESFPLTVTSAQKNPTAFYLCASSDLRAPEKLFFGSGTQLSVL.

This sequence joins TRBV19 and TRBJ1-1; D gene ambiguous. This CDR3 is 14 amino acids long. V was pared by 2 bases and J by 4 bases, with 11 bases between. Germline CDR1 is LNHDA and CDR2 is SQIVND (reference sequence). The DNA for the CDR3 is TGTGCCAGTAGTATAAAGCATGAGGGCACTGAAGCTTTCTTT. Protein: CASSIKHEGTEAFF.

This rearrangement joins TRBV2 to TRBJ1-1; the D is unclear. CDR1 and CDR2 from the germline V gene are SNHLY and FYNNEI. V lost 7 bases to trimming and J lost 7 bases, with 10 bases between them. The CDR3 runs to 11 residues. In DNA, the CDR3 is TGTGCCAGCACCCGGTCGAGTGAAGCTTTCTTT. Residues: CASTRSSEAFF.